Listed here are 16 T cell receptor beta chains from one sample, sequenced in a study of human T cells and chemical hapten exposure. TCRdb processed the RACE reads anew with MiXCR; each CDR3 protein has one entry. Found here are some 99,000 distinct CDR3 sequences, more than 7% of them singletons; the top ten hold over 3%. The time point is: patch test 2, 6 weeks after DPC sensitization. Noted treatment: therapeutic diphenylcyclopropenone sensitization with weekly scalp DPC. Material: whole blood, obtained in connection with sensitization to the hapten diphenylcyclopropenone (DPC). Source of these receptors: a woman aged 40-49 years with alopecia areata. Some clones in this sample may be carry-over from other donors' samples.

This clonotype appeared a few times. The chain links TRBV7-6 to TRBJ2-3, with D hard to call. The V and J ends lost 1 base and 5 bases respectively, with 7 bases between them. This CDR3 region has 13 residues. CDR1 and CDR2 from the germline V gene are SGHVS and FNYEAQ. CDR3 sequence (DNA): TGTGCCAGCAGCTTAGTGGTGAGAGATACGCAGTATTTT. Amino acid sequence: CASSLVVRDTQYF.

This clonotype was recorded at least ten times. The rearrangement uses TRBV28 and TRBJ2-3, with TRBD2 identical over 12 bases. J gave up 3 bases and V 5 bases, and 3 bases lay outside the gene matches. From germline, CDR1 is MDHEN and CDR2 SYDVKM. The CDR3 runs to 15 residues. The CDR3 region has the DNA TGTGCCAGCAGTAGGACTAGCGGGGCAACAGATACGCAGTATTTT. This gives the protein CASSRTSGATDTQYF.

In its sample, this clonotype was seen a few times. The genes are TRBV11-2 and TRBJ2-5; weak D call: TRBD1 (6 bases). This CDR3 contains 13 residues. The germline V gene has CDR1 SGHAT and CDR2 FQNNGV. V was cut by 3 bases and J by 5 bases, with 10 bases left in between. This CDR3 is CASSLDSFETQYF. The CDR3 bases are TGTGCCAGCAGCTTGGACAGTTTCGAGACCCAGTACTTC.

This clonotype was detected many times. The V and J genes are TRBV4-1 and TRBJ1-1; 8 bases agree with TRBD1. J was trimmed by 1 base and V by 0 bases; bases with no gene match: 1. The length of the CDR3 is 15 residues. Germline values: CDR1 MGHRA, CDR2 YSYEKL. The CDR3 region is CASSQDGQGNTEAFF. The CDR3, as DNA: TGCGCCAGCAGCCAAGACGGACAGGGGAACACTGAAGCTTTCTTT.

This clonotype has only a few counts. V gene TRBV24-1 combines with J gene TRBJ1-2; 9 bases line up with TRBD1. This CDR3 comprises 13 residues. Germline loops: CDR1 KGHDR, CDR2 SFDVKD. V shed 6 bases and J 6 bases; nucleotides not matched to a gene: 4. The CDR3 region has the DNA TGTGCCACCAGTCCGGGACAGGGAAATGGCTACACCTTC. Protein product: CATSPGQGNGYTF.

This clonotype was seen a few times. This rearrangement joins TRBV28 to TRBJ2-7, with TRBD2 matching over 7 bases. V was clipped by 6 bases and J by 3 bases; unmatched bases: 8. The CDR3 covers 14 residues. CDR1 and CDR2 (germline): MDHEN, SYDVKM. The CDR3 here is CASRNPSGIYEQYF. The CDR3 region has the DNA TGTGCCAGCAGAAATCCCAGCGGGATCTACGAGCAGTACTTC.

This clonotype was seen ten or more times. V is TRBV30 and J is TRBJ1-6; 10 bases map to TRBD1. Germline lookup yields CDR1 GTSNPN and CDR2 SVGIG (reference sequence). The CDR3 is 15 amino acids. Trimming at V came to 5 bases and at J to 14 bases, leaving 15 bases not matched to a gene. CDR3 sequence (DNA): TGTGCCTGGCTGCCGACAGGGGGCCCCGGATTAACCCTCCACTTT. Protein sequence: CAWLPTGGPGLTLHF.

This clonotype was counted ten times or more. V and J are TRBV20-1 and TRBJ1-6, with D unclear. The CDR3 is 13 amino acids. V lost 3 bases to trimming and J lost 7 bases, with 10 bases between them. Germline V CDR1 and CDR2: DFQATT, SNEGSKA (reference sequence). This chain's CDR3 is CSASGENNSPLHF. DNA of the CDR3: TGCAGTGCTAGTGGTGAGAACAATTCACCCCTCCACTTT.

The sample holds many counts of this clonotype. This chain links TRBV19 with TRBJ1-5; 10 bases align to TRBD1. With 6 bases clipped from V and 5 bases from J, the junction kept 13 bases outside the gene matches. Germline lookup yields CDR1 LNHDA and CDR2 SQIVND (reference sequence). The CDR3 runs to 17 residues. The CDR3 DNA follows: TGTGCCAGTAGCCCGACAGGGGGCCCGACGGTGGATCAGCCCCAGCATTTT. Translated, it gives CASSPTGGPTVDQPQHF.

The chain employs TRBV12-5 and TRBJ2-1, with 10 bases that match TRBD2. Trimming cost V 5 bases and J 3 bases; bases outside gene matches: 4. The CDR3 runs 15 residues. Germline-derived CDR1 and CDR2 are LGHNT and FRNRAP. The CDR3 nucleotides are TGTGCTAGTGGTCCTAGCGGGGGACTCTACAATGAGCAGTTCTTC. Protein sequence: CASGPSGGLYNEQFF.

This clonotype appeared a few times. V is TRBV6-1 and J is TRBJ2-5, with a weak D call TRBD2 (7 bases). This CDR3 region has 15 residues. The ends were cut back, 2 bases at V and 3 bases at J, with 13 bases in the middle. Germline V gene data show CDR1 as MNHNS and CDR2 as SASEGT. In nucleotides, the CDR3 is TGTGCCAGCAGTGAATTCGAGGGGGGGAAAGAGACCCAGTACTTC. Encoded protein: CASSEFEGGKETQYF.

The chain joins TRBV12-3 or TRBV12-4 to TRBJ1-5; possibly TRBD1 for D (5 bases). There are 14 residues in the CDR3. V lost 5 bases and J lost 3, with 11 bases in between. The DNA for the CDR3 is TGTGCCAGCAGTGCCGACAGTTACAATCAGCCCCAGCATTTT. Translated, it gives CASSADSYNQPQHF.

This clonotype has at least ten counts. The chain uses TRBV5-1 and TRBJ1-1; the D is unclear. CDR1 and CDR2 (germline): SGHRS, YFSETQ. The ends were cut back, 6 bases at V and 0 bases at J, with 9 bases in the middle. The CDR3 consists of 13 residues. CDR3 DNA sequence: TGCGCCAGCACTGATGAGGTGAACACTGAAGCTTTCTTT. This codes for CASTDEVNTEAFF.

This clonotype was detected a few times. The chain links TRBV19 to TRBJ2-1, with 7 positions matching TRBD2. The CDR3 length is 16 residues. Losses at the gene ends were 1 base for V and 10 bases for J; bases not matched to a gene: 13. Looked up from germline, CDR1 is LNHDA and CDR2 is SQIVND (reference sequence). As DNA, the CDR3 is TGTGCCAGTAGTATAGTCTTGGGGGGGGGACCAACGGAGCAGTTCTTC. It encodes CASSIVLGGGPTEQFF.

This rearrangement joins TRBV3-1 to TRBJ1-1, with no clear D. Trimming took 0 bases from V and 3 from J, leaving 14 bases between them. Germline V gene data show CDR1 as LGHDT and CDR2 as YNNKEL (reference sequence). This CDR3 comprises 16 residues. CDR3 DNA: TGTGCCAGCAGCCAAGATCAGGTCGGACCTGACACTGAAGCTTTCTTT. This encodes CASSQDQVGPDTEAFF.

This clonotype was observed many times. The chain has TRBV29-1 and TRBJ2-3; D unresolved. From germline, CDR1 is SQVTM and CDR2 ANQGSEA. There are 10 residues in the CDR3. Deletions cut 6 bases from V and 3 bases from J, with 4 bases between. The CDR3 nucleotides are TGCAGCGTCTCTACAGATACGCAGTATTTT. This translates into CSVSTDTQYF.